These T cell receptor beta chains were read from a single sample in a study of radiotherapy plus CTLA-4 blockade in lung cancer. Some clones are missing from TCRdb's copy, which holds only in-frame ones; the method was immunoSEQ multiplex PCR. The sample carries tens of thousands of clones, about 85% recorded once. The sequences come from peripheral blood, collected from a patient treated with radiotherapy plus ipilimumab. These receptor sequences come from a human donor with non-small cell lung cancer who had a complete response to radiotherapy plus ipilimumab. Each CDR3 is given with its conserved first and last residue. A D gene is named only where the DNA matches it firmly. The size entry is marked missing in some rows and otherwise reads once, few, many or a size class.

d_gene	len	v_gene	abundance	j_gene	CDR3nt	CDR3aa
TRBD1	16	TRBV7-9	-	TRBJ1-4	TGTGCCAGCAGCTTACAGGGGGCATCGGCTAATGAAAAACTGTTTTTT	CASSLQGASANEKLFF
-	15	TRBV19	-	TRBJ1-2	TGTGCCAGTAGTATCATAGGGGGGGTGAGCTATGGCTACACCTTC	CASSIIGGVSYGYTF
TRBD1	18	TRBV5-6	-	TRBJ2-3	TGTGCCAGCAGCCCCGGGACAGGGGTGATCACTAGCACAGATACGCAGTATTTT	CASSPGTGVITSTDTQYF
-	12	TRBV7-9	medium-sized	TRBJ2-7	TGTGCCAGCCGAGGCACAGGCTACGAGCAGTACTTC	CASRGTGYEQYF
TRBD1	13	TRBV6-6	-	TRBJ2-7	TGTGCCAGCAAAGACAGGGCACCCTACGAGCAGTACTTC	CASKDRAPYEQYF
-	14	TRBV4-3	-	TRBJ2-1	TGCGCCAGCAGCCAAGGGAGCGGCAGCAATGAGCAGTTCTTC	CASSQGSGSNEQFF
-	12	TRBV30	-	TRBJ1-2	TGTGCCTGGAGTCTAAGTGGTTTAGGCTACACCTTC	CAWSLSGLGYTF
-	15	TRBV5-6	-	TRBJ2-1	TGTGCCAGCAGCTTGGCAGGGAAGGCCTACAATGAGCAGTTCTTC	CASSLAGKAYNEQFF
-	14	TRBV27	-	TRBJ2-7	TGTGCCAGCAGTTTATCGCGCGGTGAGAACGAGCAGTACTTC	CASSLSRGENEQYF
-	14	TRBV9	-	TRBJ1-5	TGTGCCAGCAGCGCCGGGAGGCGAGATCAGCCCCAGCATTTT	CASSAGRRDQPQHF
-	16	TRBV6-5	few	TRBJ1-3	TGTGCCAGCAGTTACTCGGGCAGGGGATCTGGAAACACCATATATTTT	CASSYSGRGSGNTIYF
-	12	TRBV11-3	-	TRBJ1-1	TGTGCCAGCAGCTTTAGTAACGATAAAGCTTTCTTT	CASSFSNDKAFF
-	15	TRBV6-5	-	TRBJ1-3	TGTGCCAGCAGCAACACAGGGCTTGCTGGAAACACCATATATTTT	CASSNTGLAGNTIYF
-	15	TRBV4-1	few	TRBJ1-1	TGCGCCAGCAGTCGAACAGGGATCCCGGGCACTGAAGCTTTCTTT	CASSRTGIPGTEAFF